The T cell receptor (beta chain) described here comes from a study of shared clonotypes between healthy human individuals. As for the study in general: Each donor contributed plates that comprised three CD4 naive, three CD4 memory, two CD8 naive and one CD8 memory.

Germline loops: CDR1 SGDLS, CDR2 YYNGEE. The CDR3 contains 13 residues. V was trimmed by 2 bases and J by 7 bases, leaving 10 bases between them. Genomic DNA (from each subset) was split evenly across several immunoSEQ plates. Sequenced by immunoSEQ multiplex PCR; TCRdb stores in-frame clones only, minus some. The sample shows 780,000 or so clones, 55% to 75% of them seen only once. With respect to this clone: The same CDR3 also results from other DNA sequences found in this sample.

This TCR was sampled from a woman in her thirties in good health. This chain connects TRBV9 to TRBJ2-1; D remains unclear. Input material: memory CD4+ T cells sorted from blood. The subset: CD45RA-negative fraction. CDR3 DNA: TGTGCCAGCAGCGTCGGCGTCGAGAATGAGCAGTTCTTC. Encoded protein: CASSVGVENEQFF.